This T cell receptor (beta chain) was sequenced for a study of T-cell reconstitution after alpha-beta-depleted transplantation in children. Preparation of the TCRbeta library involved a method that used unique molecular identifiers. TCRdb re-called the PCR reads with MiXCR, one entry per CDR3 protein. The sample has about 610,000 distinct CDR3 sequences; 10% are singletons. This CDR3 is built from 16 residues. Trimming removed 0 bases from V and 0 bases from J, with 12 bases in between. Germline V lookup: CDR1 DFQATT, CDR2 SNEGSKA (reference sequence). This specimen was PBMCs from the stem cell graft donor, taken from the stem cell graft. The TCR was taken from a human donor who donated a stem cell graft to a child with acute myeloid leukemia. The chain joins TRBV20-1 to TRBJ2-1; no firm D call. The CDR3 sequence: CSAREAGASSYNEQFF. The CDR3 DNA is TGCAGTGCTAGAGAGGCCGGCGCGAGCTCCTACAATGAGCAGTTCTTC.